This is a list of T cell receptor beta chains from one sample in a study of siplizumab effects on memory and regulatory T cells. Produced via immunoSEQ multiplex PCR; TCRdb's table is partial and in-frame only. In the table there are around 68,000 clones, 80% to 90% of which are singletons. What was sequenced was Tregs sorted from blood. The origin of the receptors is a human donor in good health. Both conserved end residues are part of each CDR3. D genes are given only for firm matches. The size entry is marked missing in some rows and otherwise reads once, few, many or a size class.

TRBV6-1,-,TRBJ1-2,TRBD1,TGTGCCAGCAGTTGGACAGGGGGCAATGGCTACACCTTC,CASSWTGGNGYTF
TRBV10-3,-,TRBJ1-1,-,TGTGCCATCAGTGAGTACGGGAACACTGAAGCTTTCTTT,CAISEYGNTEAFF
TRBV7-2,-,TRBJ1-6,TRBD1,TGTGCCAGCAGCTCGTGGACAGGGGTGGGATCACCCCTCCACTTT,CASSSWTGVGSPLHF
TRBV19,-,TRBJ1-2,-,TGTGCCAGTAGTATACTCGGGGGCGCTTATGATGGCTACACCTTC,CASSILGGAYDGYTF
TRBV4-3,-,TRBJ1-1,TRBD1,TGCGCCAGCAGCCAAGATGGGGGGACAGGAGGCACTGAAGCTTTCTTT,CASSQDGGTGGTEAFF
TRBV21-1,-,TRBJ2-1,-,TGTGCCAGCAGCAACCTTGAACTAGCTTACTACAATGAGCAGTTCTTC,CASSNLELAYYNEQFF
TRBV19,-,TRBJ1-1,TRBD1,TGTGCCAGTAGTACCGGACAGGGAGGGACTGAAGCTTTCTTT,CASSTGQGGTEAFF
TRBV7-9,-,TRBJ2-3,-,TGTGCCAGCGGGAGTTGGCGGAGCACAGATACGCAGTATTTT,CASGSWRSTDTQYF
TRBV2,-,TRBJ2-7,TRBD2,TGTGCCAGCAGTGAACTCCCCTCTCGGAGCGGGAGGGCCTTGGAGCAGTACTTC,CASSELPSRSGRALEQYF
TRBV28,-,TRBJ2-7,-,TGTGCCAGCAGTACCCCCGGGGTCAGGGTAGGCGACTTC,CASSTPGVRVGDF
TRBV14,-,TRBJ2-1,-,TGTGCCAGCAGCCAAGATTTCCAGCCCCGGGATGAGCAGTTCTTC,CASSQDFQPRDEQFF
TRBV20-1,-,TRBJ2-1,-,TGCAGTGCTAGTAGCGTACAGGGAAAGTTCTTC,CSASSVQGKFF
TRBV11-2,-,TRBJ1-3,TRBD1,TGTGCCAGCAGCCCATACGGACAGGCCTCTGGAAACACCATATATTTT,CASSPYGQASGNTIYF
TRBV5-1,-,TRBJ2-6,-,TGCGCCAGCAGCTTGGGGGGTACATTCTCTGGGGCCAACGTCCTGACTTTC,CASSLGGTFSGANVLTF
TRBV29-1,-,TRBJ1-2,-,TGCAGCGCCCAAGGGGGGGTAGGTTATGGCTACACCTTC,CSAQGGVGYGYTF
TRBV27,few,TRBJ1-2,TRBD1,TGTGCCAGCAGGAAGACAGGGGAACCTTCTAACTACACCTTC,CASRKTGEPSNYTF
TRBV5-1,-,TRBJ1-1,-,TGCGCCAGCAGCTGGGCCTTGAACACTGAAGCTTTCTTT,CASSWALNTEAFF
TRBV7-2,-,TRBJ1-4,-,TGTGCCAGCAGCTTCGGAGGTGAAAAACTGTTTTTT,CASSFGGEKLFF
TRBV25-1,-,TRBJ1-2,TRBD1,TGTGCCAGCAGTGCCAGGAGAGGGGGCGACCGCTATGGCTACACCTTC,CASSARRGGDRYGYTF
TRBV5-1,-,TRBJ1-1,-,TGCGCCAGTACAGGGTCCGTGAACACTGAAGCTTTCTTT,CASTGSVNTEAFF
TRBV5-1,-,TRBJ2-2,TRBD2,TGCGCCAGCAGCTTCCGGGAGGGAGGGGAGCTGTTTTTT,CASSFREGGELFF
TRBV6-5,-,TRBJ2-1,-,TGTGCCAGTCGAACAGGGACCCGCCACAATGAGCAGTTCTTC,CASRTGTRHNEQFF
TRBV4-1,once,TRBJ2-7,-,TGCGCCAGCAGCCAGGGCGAGCGGATCTACGAGCAGTACTTC,CASSQGERIYEQYF
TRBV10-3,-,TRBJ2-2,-,TGTGCCATCAGTGGCTTGGTGGGGACCGGGGAGCTGTTTTTT,CAISGLVGTGELFF
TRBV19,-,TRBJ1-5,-,TGTGCCAGTAGTATAGTGGCGCGGGGAAACAAGCAGCCCCAGCATTTT,CASSIVARGNKQPQHF
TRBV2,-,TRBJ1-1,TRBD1,TGTGCCAGCAGTGAAGCGACAGGGGTTGTGACTGAAGCTTTCTTT,CASSEATGVVTEAFF
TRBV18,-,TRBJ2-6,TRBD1,TGTGCCAGCTCACTCACGCGGGACAGGGGTTATGGGGCCAACGTCCTGACTTTC,CASSLTRDRGYGANVLTF
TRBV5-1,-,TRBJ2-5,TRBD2,TGCGCCAGCAGCTTGGGGCTAGCGGGAGTTCAAGAGACCCAGTACTTC,CASSLGLAGVQETQYF
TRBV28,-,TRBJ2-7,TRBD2,TGTGCCAGCAGTCCGGCCCCCGGGACTAGCGGGAGGGGGTACGAGCAGTACTTC,CASSPAPGTSGRGYEQYF
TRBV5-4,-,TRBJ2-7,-,TGTGCCAGCAGCTTGTGGGAACAGTGGAGCTACGAGCAGTACTTC,CASSLWEQWSYEQYF
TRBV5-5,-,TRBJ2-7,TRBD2,TGTGCCAGCATCAACGGACTAGCGGGAGTGTACGAGCAGTACTTC,CASINGLAGVYEQYF
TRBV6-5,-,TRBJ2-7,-,TGTGCCAGCAGCTTTAGTTGGGACGGAGCCTACGAGCAGTACTTC,CASSFSWDGAYEQYF
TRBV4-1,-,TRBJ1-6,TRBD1,TGCGCCAGCAGCCAAGATCGGGGGCGTGGGACAGGGGATTCACCCCTCCACTTT,CASSQDRGRGTGDSPLHF
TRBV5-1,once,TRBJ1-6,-,TGCGCCAGCAGCTTTGGACAGTCCAGAATCTCCTATAATTCACCCCTCCACTTT,CASSFGQSRISYNSPLHF
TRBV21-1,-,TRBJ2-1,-,TGTGCCAGCAGGACCATTAGCTCCTACAATGAGCAGTTCTTC,CASRTISSYNEQFF
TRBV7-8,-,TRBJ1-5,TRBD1,TGTGCCAGCAGCCGGACAGGGGGTTACCAGCCCCAGCATTTT,CASSRTGGYQPQHF
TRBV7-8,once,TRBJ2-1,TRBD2,TGTGCCAGCAGCCCCCAAGCGGGACTAGCGGGAGAAATCGGGCAGTTCTTC,CASSPQAGLAGEIGQFF
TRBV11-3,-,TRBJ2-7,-,TGTGCCAGCAGCTTAGAGGGAGACAGTTCCTACGAGCAGTACTTC,CASSLEGDSSYEQYF
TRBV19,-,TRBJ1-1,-,TGTGCCAGTAGTATTGGACAGCCGAACACTGAAGCTTTCTTT,CASSIGQPNTEAFF
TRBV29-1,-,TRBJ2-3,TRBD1,TGCAGCGTCCCGGGACAGGGCTGGGATACGCAGTATTTT,CSVPGQGWDTQYF
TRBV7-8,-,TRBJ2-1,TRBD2,TGTGCCAGCAGCTTATGGGGGGGTACCTACAATGAGCAGTTCTTC,CASSLWGGTYNEQFF
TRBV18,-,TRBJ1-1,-,TGTGCCAGCTCACCACAGATGAACACTGAAGCTTTCTTT,CASSPQMNTEAFF
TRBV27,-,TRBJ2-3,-,TGTGCCAGCAGTGACCACCACACAGATACGCAGTATTTT,CASSDHHTDTQYF
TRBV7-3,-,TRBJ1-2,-,TGTGCCAGTTGGGACGGGTTCTATGGCTACACCTTC,CASWDGFYGYTF
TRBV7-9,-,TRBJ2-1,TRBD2,TGTGCCAGCAGCTTAGGCGGGGCTAGCGGCTACAATGAGCAGTTCTTC,CASSLGGASGYNEQFF
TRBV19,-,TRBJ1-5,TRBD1,TGTGCCAGTCACGACAGGGCTAGCAATCAGCCCCAGCATTTT,CASHDRASNQPQHF
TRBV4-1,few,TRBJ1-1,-,TGCGCCAGCAGCCAAGTAAGGGGAGGGAACACTGAAGCTTTCTTT,CASSQVRGGNTEAFF
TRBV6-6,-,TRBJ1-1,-,TGTGCCAGCAGGGGAGGCACTGAAGCTTTCTTT,CASRGGTEAFF
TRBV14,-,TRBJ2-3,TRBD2,TGTGCCAGCAGCCAACTGAACCTACTAGCGGGAGTGTCAGATACGCAGTATTTT,CASSQLNLLAGVSDTQYF
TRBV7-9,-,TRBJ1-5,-,TGTGCCAGCAGCTCGACAGGTAGCAATCAGCCCCAGCATTTT,CASSSTGSNQPQHF
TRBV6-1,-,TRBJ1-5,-,TGTGCCAGCAGTGCGAGGGGTACTCAGCCCCAGCATTTT,CASSARGTQPQHF
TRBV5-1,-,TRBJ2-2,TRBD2,TGCGCCAGCAGCTTGGAAGCGGGAGGGCCCCGGGAGCTGTTTTTT,CASSLEAGGPRELFF
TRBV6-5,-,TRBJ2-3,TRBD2,TGTGCCAGCGGATTAGCGGGAGTAAGCACAGATACGCAGTATTTT,CASGLAGVSTDTQYF